This T cell receptor beta chain emerged from a study of blood T cell repertoires in COVID-19. The overall study: The cDNA or gDNA used as material had been derived from T cells, B-cell-depleted T cells, or PBMCs.

After removal of 4 bases from V and 3 bases from J, the junction contained 10 bases not matched to a gene. The germline V gene has CDR1 LGHDT and CDR2 YNNKEL (reference sequence). The CDR3 is 17 amino acids. In the original processing: Amplification from reference gene primers served as the basis for estimated nucleated cell counts. TCRdb's table, derived via immunoSEQ multiplex PCR, lists solely in-frame clones and lacks some. The DNA was the basis for D and trimming; V, J and clone size are from that table. Among hundreds of thousands of clones listed, approximately 84% were seen once. Sequenced material: peripheral blood. The chain carries TRBV3-1 (or the pseudogene TRBV3-2) and TRBJ2-1, with 9 bases lining up with TRBD2. This receptor was obtained from a woman over 75 with acute or convalescent COVID-19. CDR3 nucleotides: TGTGCCAGCAGCCGCCATGTCGTGACTAGCGGCTACAATGAGCAGTTCTTC. Its protein product is CASSRHVVTSGYNEQFF.